This T cell receptor beta chain was observed in a study of T cell responses to AZD1222 COVID-19 vaccine. The study's findings and limits: It should be noted that donors were predominantly white British and more often female, and clonal diversity was possibly underestimated.

Regarding this clone: Its target is unknown.

The method was immunoSEQ multiplex PCR; TCRdb's version includes in-frame clones alone and lacks a portion of them. The sample lists around 110,000 clones; approximately 85% were seen once. Per germline, CDR1 SGDLS and CDR2 YYNGEE. This CDR3 is built from 14 residues. V shed 0 bases, J shed 7 bases, and the junction held 4 bases outside the gene matches. The sequence was obtained from an adult in good health. This chain joins TRBV9 and TRBJ2-7, with TRBD2 identical over 10 bases. This sample comprised peripheral blood, obtained on day 0 of MenACWY control vaccination. The CDR3 region is CASSVGGLASEQYF. The CDR3 region has the DNA TGTGCCAGCAGCGTAGGGGGACTAGCGAGTGAGCAGTACTTC.